Listed here is a single T cell receptor beta chain. The PCR contained 60 Vbeta and 13 Jbeta primers. Profiling relied on immunoSEQ multiplex PCR, and the TCRdb table lists in-frame clones only, not all of them. Of some 150,000 clones in the sample, around 72% were seen once. This entry is derived from a study of cytomegalovirus exposure and HLA in healthy donors. Unmatched junction bases numbered 9, after V lost 5 bases and J lost 4 bases. Per the germline V gene, CDR1 is LNHDA and CDR2 is SQIVND (reference sequence). This CDR3 contains 17 residues. This chain joins TRBV19 and TRBJ1-5, with 12 bases identical to TRBD1. The sequenced sample consisted of PBMCs. The clonotype originates from a man in his forties or fifties in good health and CMV-seropositive. As DNA, the CDR3 is TGTGCCAGTAGTCCGGGGACAGGGGGCGCAGGGAATCAGCCCCAGCATTTT. Translating gives CASSPGTGGAGNQPQHF.